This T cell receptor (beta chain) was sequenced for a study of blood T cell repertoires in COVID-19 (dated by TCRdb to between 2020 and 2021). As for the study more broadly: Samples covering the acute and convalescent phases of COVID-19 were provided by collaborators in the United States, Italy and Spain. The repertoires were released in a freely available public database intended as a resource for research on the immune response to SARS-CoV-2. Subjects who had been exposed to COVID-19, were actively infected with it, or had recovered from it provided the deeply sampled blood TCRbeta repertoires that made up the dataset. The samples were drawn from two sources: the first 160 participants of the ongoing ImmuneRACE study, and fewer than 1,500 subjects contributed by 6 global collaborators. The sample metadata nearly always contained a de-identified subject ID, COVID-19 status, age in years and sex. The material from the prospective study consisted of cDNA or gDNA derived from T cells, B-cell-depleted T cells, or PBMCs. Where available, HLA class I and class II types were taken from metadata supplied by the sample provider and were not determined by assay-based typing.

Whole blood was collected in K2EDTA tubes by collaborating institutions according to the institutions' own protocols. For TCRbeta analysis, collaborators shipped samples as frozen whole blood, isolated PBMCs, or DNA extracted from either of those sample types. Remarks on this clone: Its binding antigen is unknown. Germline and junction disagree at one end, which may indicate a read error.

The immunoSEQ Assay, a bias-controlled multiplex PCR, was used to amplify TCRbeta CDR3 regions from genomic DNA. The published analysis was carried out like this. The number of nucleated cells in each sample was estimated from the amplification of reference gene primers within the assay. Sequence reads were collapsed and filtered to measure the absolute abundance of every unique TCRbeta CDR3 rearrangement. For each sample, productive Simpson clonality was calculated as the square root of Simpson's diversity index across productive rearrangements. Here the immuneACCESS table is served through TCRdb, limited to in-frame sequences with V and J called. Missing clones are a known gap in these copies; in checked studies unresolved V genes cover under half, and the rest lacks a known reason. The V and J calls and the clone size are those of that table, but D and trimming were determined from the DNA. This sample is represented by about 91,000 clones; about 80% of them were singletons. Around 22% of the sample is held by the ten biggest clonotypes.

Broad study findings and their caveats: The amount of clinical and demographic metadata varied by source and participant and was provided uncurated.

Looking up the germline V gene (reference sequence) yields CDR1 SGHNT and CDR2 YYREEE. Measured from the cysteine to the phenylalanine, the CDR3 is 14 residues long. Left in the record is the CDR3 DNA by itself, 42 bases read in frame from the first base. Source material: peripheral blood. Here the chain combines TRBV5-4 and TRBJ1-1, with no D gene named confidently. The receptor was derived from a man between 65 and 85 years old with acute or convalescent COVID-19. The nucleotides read TGTGCCAGCACCTTGGACGGGGAAGTATCTGAAGCTTTCTTT. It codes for CASTLDGEVSEAFF.